This T cell receptor (beta chain) comes out of a study of tumor-infiltrating lymphocytes in primary liver carcinoma. For the study at large: Patients of both sexes were 30 to 69 years old. Broader study findings: The overlap of tumor-adjacent and tumor-blood pairs was smaller than that of tumor region pairs. Tumors carried a top-250-clone fraction significantly exceeding that of blood (p = 0.039).

For each extraction, RNA and DNA were obtained together from approximately 20-30 mg of unsorted bulk tissue. Patients in the cohort were treatment-naive and living with chronic HBV infection. Unmatched junction bases numbered 15, after V lost 0 bases and J lost 4 bases. Germline CDR1 is ENHRY and CDR2 is SYGVKD. The CDR3 covers 19 residues. Using a constant-region primer together with ProtoScript II reverse transcriptase, TCR beta cDNA was made from about 500 ng of total RNA. The TCR beta library was amplified through three nested multiplex PCR rounds in a modified ARM-PCR procedure. TRBV1-TRBV30 forward and Cbeta reverse primers drove the first two roughly 10-cycle rounds. TCRdb re-analysed the multiplex PCR reads in MiXCR, keeping a single row per CDR3 protein. The sample records about 70,000 distinct CDR3 sequences, roughly two thirds being singletons. As for this clonotype: Its target is unknown.

This clonotype was obtained from a man aged 40-49 years with primary liver carcinoma and hepatitis B virus infection. This rearrangement joins TRBV10-3 to TRBJ2-1; TRBD2 matches at 7 bases. Sequences were obtained from liver tumor tissue from sampling region 4. Stated subset: tumor region T4, right-lateral pole. CDR3 nucleotide sequence: TGTGCCATCAGTGAGTCGGTTGGGCGCGGGAGTGCCGATTACAATGAGCAGTTCTTC. This sequence encodes CAISESVGRGSADYNEQFF.